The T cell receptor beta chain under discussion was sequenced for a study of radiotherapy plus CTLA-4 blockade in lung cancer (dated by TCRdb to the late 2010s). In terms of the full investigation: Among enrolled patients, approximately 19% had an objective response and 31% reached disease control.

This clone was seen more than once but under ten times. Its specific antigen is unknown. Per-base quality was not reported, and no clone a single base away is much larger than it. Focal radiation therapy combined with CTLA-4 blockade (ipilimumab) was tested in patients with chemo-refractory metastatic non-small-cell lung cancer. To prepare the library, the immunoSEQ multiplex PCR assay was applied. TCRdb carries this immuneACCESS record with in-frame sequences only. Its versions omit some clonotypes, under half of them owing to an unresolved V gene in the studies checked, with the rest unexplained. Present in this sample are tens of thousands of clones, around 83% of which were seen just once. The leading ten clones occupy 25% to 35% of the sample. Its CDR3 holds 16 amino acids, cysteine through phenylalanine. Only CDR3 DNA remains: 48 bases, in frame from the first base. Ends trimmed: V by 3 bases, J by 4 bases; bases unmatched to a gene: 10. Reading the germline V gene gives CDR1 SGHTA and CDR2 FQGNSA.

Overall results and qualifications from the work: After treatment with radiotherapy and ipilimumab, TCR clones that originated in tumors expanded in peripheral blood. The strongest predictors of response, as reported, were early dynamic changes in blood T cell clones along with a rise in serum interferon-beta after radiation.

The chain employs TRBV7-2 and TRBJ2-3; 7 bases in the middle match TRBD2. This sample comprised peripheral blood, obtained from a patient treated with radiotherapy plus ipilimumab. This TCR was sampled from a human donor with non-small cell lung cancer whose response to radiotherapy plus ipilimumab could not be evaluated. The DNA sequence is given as TGTGCCAGCAGCTTCCGAAGCGGGACCTCTCCAGATACGCAGTATTTT. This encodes CASSFRSGTSPDTQYF.